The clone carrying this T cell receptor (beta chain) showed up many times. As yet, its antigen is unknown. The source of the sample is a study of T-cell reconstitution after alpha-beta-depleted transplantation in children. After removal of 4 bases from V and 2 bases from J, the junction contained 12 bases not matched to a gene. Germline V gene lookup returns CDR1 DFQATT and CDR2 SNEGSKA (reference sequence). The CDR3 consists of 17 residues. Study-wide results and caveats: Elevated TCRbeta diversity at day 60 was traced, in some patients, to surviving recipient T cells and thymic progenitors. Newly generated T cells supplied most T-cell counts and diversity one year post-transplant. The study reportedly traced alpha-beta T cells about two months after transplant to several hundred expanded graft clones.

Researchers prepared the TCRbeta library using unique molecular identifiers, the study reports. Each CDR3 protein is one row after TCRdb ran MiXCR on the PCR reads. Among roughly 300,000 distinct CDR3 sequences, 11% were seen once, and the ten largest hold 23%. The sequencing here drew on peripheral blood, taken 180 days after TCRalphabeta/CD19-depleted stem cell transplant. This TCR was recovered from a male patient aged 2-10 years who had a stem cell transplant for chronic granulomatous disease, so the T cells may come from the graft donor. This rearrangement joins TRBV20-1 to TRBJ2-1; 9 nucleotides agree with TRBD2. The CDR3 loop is CSATGASGIFAYNEQFF. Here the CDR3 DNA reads TGCAGTGCTACCGGGGCTAGCGGGATTTTCGCCTACAATGAGCAGTTCTTC.